The present T cell receptor beta chain was sequenced within a study of blood T cell repertoires in COVID-19. Study in general: COVID-19 samples from acute and convalescent phases originated in the United States, Italy and Spain.

Source study methods: Amplified reference gene primers provided the basis for estimating nucleated cell counts. Generated by immunoSEQ multiplex PCR, the TCRdb table keeps only in-frame clones and is missing some. The V and J calls and clone size come from that table; D and trimming were worked out from the DNA. The sample gives about 50,000 clones, 70% to 90% of which show up once; under 6% is in the top ten. Trimming took 2 bases from V and 3 from J; bases not matched to a gene: 3. CDR1 and CDR2 from the germline V gene are SGHRS and YFSETQ. This CDR3 spans 15 amino acids. This chain links TRBV5-1 with TRBJ2-1; 9 bases agree with TRBD1. Sequencing used peripheral blood. The clonotype comes from a man between 35 and 55 years old with active COVID-19. CDR3 region: CASSFRTGVYNEQFF. CDR3 nucleotide sequence: TGCGCCAGCAGCTTTAGGACAGGGGTCTACAATGAGCAGTTCTTC.